The source of this TCR beta chain is a study of identical twins. Study findings and constraints: Alpha sequences that were out-of-frame and twin-shared showed an excess of low generation probability.

Trimming removed 3 bases from V and 11 bases from J, with 13 bases in between. The CDR3 has 12 amino acids. Points on this clonotype: Its antigen is currently unknown.

TCRdb independently ran MiXCR on the 5' RACE reads; one entry per CDR3 protein. The table records roughly 720,000 distinct CDR3 sequences, 15% to 20% of them present only once. These data are also associated with another study on T cells expressing NK-cell markers. From that second work: Among CD8+ T cells from roughly six donors, dominant NKG2C+ clonotypes accounted for about 1.0-7.0%. Expanded clones of NKG2C+ T cells had an unclear HCMV specificity.

The source of this sequence is a woman younger than 30 in good health. This sequence joins TRBV12-3 or TRBV12-4 and TRBJ1-1; D unclear. Sequenced: PBMCs. CDR3 sequence reads: CASSLRAHGAFF. The CDR3 DNA is TGTGCCAGCAGTTTGCGGGCCCACGGGGCTTTCTTT.